These 30 T cell receptor beta chains came from one sample sequenced in a study of T-cell reconstitution after alpha-beta-depleted transplantation in children. Preparation of the TCRbeta library involved a method that used unique molecular identifiers. TCRdb processed the PCR reads anew with MiXCR; each CDR3 protein has one entry. Of about 300,000 distinct CDR3 sequences listed, roughly a tenth are singletons. This specimen was PBMCs, taken before TCRalphabeta/CD19-depleted stem cell transplant. Every receptor here comes from a boy younger than two with acute myeloid leukemia, due to receive a stem cell transplant.

In this sample, this clonotype turned up many times. This rearrangement joins TRBV7-9 to TRBJ2-2; D is perhaps TRBD1 (6 bases). V lost 5 bases to trimming and J lost 1 base, with 14 bases between them. CDR3 length: 16 amino acids. CDR1 is SEHNR, CDR2 FQNEAQ, per germline (reference sequence). The CDR3 sequence: CASSRAGTLNTGELFF. CDR3 coding DNA: TGTGCCAGCAGCCGAGCCGGGACATTGAACACCGGGGAGCTGTTTTTT.

This clonotype was seen many times. V gene TRBV5-4 combines with J gene TRBJ2-1; D possibly uses TRBD1 or TRBD2 (5 bases each). The CDR3 covers 14 residues. Germline V gives CDR1 SGHNT, CDR2 YYREEE (reference sequence). V was pared by 7 bases and J by 5 bases, with 16 bases between. CDR3 amino acids: CASGPPTGHNEQFF. DNA for the CDR3: TGTGCCAGCGGTCCCCCCACGGGACACAATGAGCAGTTCTTC.

This clonotype was picked up many times. The genes are TRBV5-1 and TRBJ2-7; the D gene could be TRBD1 or TRBD2 (5 bases each). The CDR3 has 13 amino acids. Trimming stripped 4 bases from V and 3 bases from J, with 11 bases between. Germline lookup yields CDR1 SGHRS and CDR2 YFSETQ. For the CDR3, the DNA is TGCGCCAGCAGCACGGGGACCAACTACGAGCAGTACTTC. It translates to CASSTGTNYEQYF.

This chain uses TRBV5-1 with TRBJ2-5; D remains ambiguous. This CDR3 comprises 14 residues. The V gene's germline CDR1 is SGHRS and CDR2 YFSETQ. V was shortened by 3 bases and J by 5 bases, with 14 bases between the two germline ends. In nucleotides, the CDR3 is TGCGCCAGCAGCTGGCAGCGCAAAGGGGAGACCCAGTACTTC. It is translated as CASSWQRKGETQYF.

Ten or more counts support this clonotype. The chain recombines TRBV11-2 with TRBJ2-3; 7 positions agree with TRBD1. Germline CDR1 SGHAT, CDR2 FQNNGV. Trimming took 1 base from V and 2 from J; bases not matched to a gene: 6. CDR3 length equals 16 residues. DNA for the CDR3: TGTGCCAGCAGCTTAGTGGGACAGAGATCCACAGATACGCAGTATTTT. Translated, it gives CASSLVGQRSTDTQYF.

In this sample, this clonotype turned up a few times. DNA of the CDR3: TGTGCCAGCAGTTTAGGTCTGGGTGGACAGGGTACCACCGGGGAGCTGTTTTTT. Translating it yields CASSLGLGGQGTTGELFF. V is TRBV12-3 or TRBV12-4 and J is TRBJ2-2; 8 nucleotides align to TRBD1. Germline trimming cut 1 base from V and 4 bases from J; bases unmatched to any gene: 11. The CDR3 has 18 residues.

This clonotype was observed many times. The J gene is TRBJ1-1, the V gene TRBV5-1, with 7 positions matching TRBD1. V shed 2 bases and J 2 bases; nucleotides not matched to a gene: 3. The CDR3 runs to 14 residues. In germline, CDR1 is SGHRS, CDR2 YFSETQ. The CDR3 spells CASSFDRANTEAFF. The CDR3 nucleotides read TGCGCCAGCAGCTTCGACAGGGCTAACACTGAAGCTTTCTTT.

At least ten counts were recorded for this clonotype. The chain employs TRBV20-1 and TRBJ2-4, with D possibly being TRBD1 (5 bases). This CDR3 contains 16 residues. Trimming removed 0 bases at V and 0 bases at J, with 12 bases between. CDR1 is DFQATT and CDR2 is SNEGSKA in the germline V gene (reference sequence). In nucleotides, the CDR3 is TGCAGTGCTAGAGATTGGGGCGGTCTAGCCAAAAACATTCAGTACTTC. Protein: CSARDWGGLAKNIQYF.

The gene calls are TRBV6-5 and TRBJ2-1; D might be TRBD2 (5 bases). Trimming took off 0 bases at V and 3 bases at J, with 12 bases between the two ends. CDR1 and CDR2 (germline): MNHEY, SVGAGI. The CDR3 length is 16 residues. The CDR3 here is CASSYSSGGFYNEQFF. The CDR3 DNA follows: TGTGCCAGCAGTTACTCGAGCGGAGGATTCTACAATGAGCAGTTCTTC.

This clonotype was observed many times. The J gene is TRBJ1-1, the V gene TRBV28, with TRBD1 as a possible D gene (5 bases). With 6 bases removed from V and 5 bases from J, the gap between germline ends came to 16 bases. The germline V gene has CDR1 MDHEN and CDR2 SYDVKM. The CDR3 spans 14 residues. The CDR3 coding sequence is TGTGCCAGCAGCACCGGGACCCGGAGGACTGAAGCTTTCTTT. This encodes CASSTGTRRTEAFF.

V gene TRBV6-5 combines with J gene TRBJ2-7; perhaps TRBD1 as D (5 bases). Germline V gene data show CDR1 as MNHEY and CDR2 as SVGAGI. Trimming cost V 4 bases and J 2 bases, with 15 bases left between them. The CDR3 runs 15 residues. As DNA, the CDR3 is TGTGCCAGCAGTTCCCCACCGGACATACCCTACGAGCAGTACTTC. Encoded protein: CASSSPPDIPYEQYF.

The rearrangement links TRBV2 to TRBJ2-1, with D perhaps matching TRBD2 (6 bases). The V gene's germline CDR1 is SNHLY and CDR2 FYNNEI. The CDR3 covers 15 residues. In nucleotides, the CDR3 is TGTACCTTCAGTTTCTACGGGGGACCCTACAATGAGCAGTTCTTC. It encodes CTFSFYGGPYNEQFF.

This clonotype was detected many times. The chain combines TRBV25-1 with TRBJ2-2; D remains ambiguous. This CDR3 spans 14 amino acids. V gave up 5 bases and J gave up 3 bases, with 10 bases separating them. The germline CDR1 and CDR2 sequences are MGHDK and SYGVNS. In DNA form, the CDR3 reads TGTGCCAGCAGTTTAGAACGGGACACCGGGGAGCTGTTTTTT. Translation: CASSLERDTGELFF.

This chain links TRBV29-1 with TRBJ2-5; possibly TRBD1 for D (6 bases). Germline V gene data show CDR1 as SQVTM and CDR2 as ANQGSEA. V dropped 3 bases and J dropped 5 bases, with 16 bases sitting between them. CDR3 length equals 14 residues. CDR3 region: CSVDPPGHRETQYF. CDR3 sequence (DNA): TGCAGCGTTGACCCCCCGGGACACAGGGAGACCCAGTACTTC.

This clonotype has more than one count but fewer than ten. The chain is built from TRBV25-1 and TRBJ2-7, with TRBD1 identical over 7 bases. Germline assignment: CDR1 MGHDK and CDR2 SYGVNS. J gave up 7 bases and V 0 bases, and 15 bases lay outside the gene matches. The CDR3 extends over 17 amino acids. DNA of the CDR3: TGTGCCAGCAGTGAATATGGATCCCCCCGACAGGGACGGGAGCAGTACTTC. Translation: CASSEYGSPRQGREQYF.

This clonotype was detected ten times or more. The gene calls are TRBV7-2 and TRBJ2-3, with D possibly TRBD1 on 6 matching bases. CDR1 SGHTA and CDR2 FQGNSA come from the germline V gene. The CDR3 consists of 15 residues. The V end lost 4 bases, the J end lost 6 bases, and 17 bases lay between the germline ends. The CDR3 reads CASSSLTGSHDTQYF. The CDR3 DNA reads TGTGCCAGCAGCTCCCTGACAGGTTCACACGATACGCAGTATTTT.

This clonotype came up many times. The chain is built from TRBV12-3 or TRBV12-4 and TRBJ2-3; 8 nucleotides match TRBD2. J lost 8 bases, V lost 2 bases, and 15 bases had no gene match. CDR3 size: 17 residues. The CDR3 spells CASSLNDKRELVTTQYF. CDR3 coding DNA: TGTGCCAGCAGTTTAAACGACAAGCGGGAGTTGGTCACTACGCAGTATTTT.

This clonotype has a count of ten or more. CDR3 loop: CSVEGWAGGVDEQFF. CDR3 DNA sequence: TGCAGCGTTGAGGGTTGGGCAGGGGGGGTCGATGAGCAGTTCTTC. This chain links TRBV29-1 with TRBJ2-1, with D possibly called TRBD1 or TRBD2 (7 bases each). Trimming removed 3 bases at V and 8 bases at J, with 20 bases between. In germline, CDR1 is SQVTM, CDR2 ANQGSEA. This CDR3 is 15 amino acids long.

This clonotype was recorded many times. J is TRBJ2-1 and V is TRBV7-2; 12 bases fit TRBD2. V shed 3 bases and J 6 bases; nucleotides not matched to a gene: 6. Germline V gives CDR1 SGHTA, CDR2 FQGNSA. The CDR3 is 16 residues long. CDR3 bases: TGTGCCAGCAGCTTTTCTAGCGGGAGGGCCAGCAATGAGCAGTTCTTC. Translation: CASSFSSGRASNEQFF.

In this sample, this clonotype turned up many times. A much larger clone lies one base from this, so it may be a read error. The chain recombines TRBV11-2 with TRBJ1-1, with D unclear. Germline V lookup: CDR1 SGHAT, CDR2 FQNNGV. Trimming left V 5 bases short and J 0 bases short, with 7 bases between. The CDR3 has 13 amino acids. The CDR3 loop reads CASSTYVNTEAFF. CDR3 nucleotides: TGTGCCAGCAGCACGTACGTGAACACTGAAGCTTTCTTT.

The rearrangement uses TRBV20-1 and TRBJ2-3, with 9 nucleotides matching TRBD2. The CDR3 extends over 15 amino acids. V shed 2 bases and J 4 bases; nucleotides not matched to a gene: 7. In germline, CDR1 is DFQATT, CDR2 SNEGSKA (reference sequence). CDR3 protein: CSARHPLAGPDTQYF. DNA for the CDR3: TGCAGTGCTAGACACCCGCTAGCGGGGCCAGATACGCAGTATTTT.

This clonotype was observed a handful of times. The V call is TRBV7-2, the J call TRBJ2-1, with 12 nucleotides matching TRBD2. Germline assignment: CDR1 SGHTA and CDR2 FQGNSA. The CDR3 extends over 16 amino acids. Trimming took 1 base from V and 6 from J; bases not matched to a gene: 4. CDR3 sequence reads: CASSLGGLAGPNEQFF. The CDR3 DNA reads TGTGCCAGCAGCTTAGGGGGACTAGCGGGTCCCAATGAGCAGTTCTTC. The whole variable domain, filled in from reference TRBV7-2 and TRBJ2-1, reads GAGVSQSPSNKVTEKGKDVELRCDPISGHTALYWYRQSLGQGLEFLIYFQGNSAPDKSGLPSDRFSAERTGGSVSTLTIQRTQQEDSAVYLCASSLGGLAGPNEQFFGPGTRLTVL.

This rearrangement joins TRBV5-6 to TRBJ2-5, with a tentative D call TRBD1 (5 bases). Germline values: CDR1 SGHDT, CDR2 YYEEEE. V shed 0 bases and J shed 4 bases, with 10 bases lying between them. This CDR3 has 14 amino acids. The chain's CDR3 is CASSLGDSVETQYF. CDR3 nucleotide sequence: TGTGCCAGCAGCTTGGGAGACAGCGTAGAGACCCAGTACTTC.

This chain joins TRBV20-1 and TRBJ2-7; 11 positions match TRBD1. Germline V CDR1 and CDR2: DFQATT, SNEGSKA (reference sequence). The CDR3 loop spans 15 amino acids. The trim removed 0 bases at V and 3 bases at J, leaving 4 bases unmatched. The DNA for the CDR3 is TGCAGTGCTAGAGACCCGGGACAGGGGGACTACGAGCAGTACTTC. Amino acids: CSARDPGQGDYEQYF.

V gene TRBV5-4 combines with J gene TRBJ2-7, with a weak D call TRBD2 (7 bases). Trimming cost V 0 bases and J 2 bases, with 12 bases left between them. The CDR3 totals 15 residues. Germline V gene lookup returns CDR1 SGHNT and CDR2 YYREEE (reference sequence). CDR3 protein: CASSLGGGLAYEQYF. Here the CDR3 DNA reads TGTGCCAGCAGCTTGGGGGGGGGGCTAGCCTACGAGCAGTACTTC.

This clonotype was seen ten or more times. V usage is TRBV5-1 and J usage is TRBJ2-7; the D is unclear. This CDR3 is 17 amino acids long. The ends were cut back, 0 bases at V and 0 bases at J, with 16 bases in the middle. Germline CDR1 is SGHRS and CDR2 is YFSETQ. CDR3 in DNA: TGCGCCAGCAGCTTGGAATGGGCGCTTACTCCCTCCTACGAGCAGTACTTC. Encoded protein: CASSLEWALTPSYEQYF.

This clonotype has at least ten counts. CDR3 loop: CASSFGASYNEQFF. The CDR3 DNA is TGTGCCAGCAGCTTCGGGGCATCCTACAATGAGCAGTTCTTC. This chain joins TRBV5-5 and TRBJ2-1, with D perhaps given as TRBD1 or TRBD2 (5 bases each). V shed 2 bases and J shed 1 base, with 7 bases lying between them. This CDR3 has 14 amino acids. Per the germline V gene, CDR1 is SGHKS and CDR2 is YYEKEE (reference sequence).

Notes on this clonotype: This may arise from a read error, as a much more abundant clone is one base away. The chain has TRBV5-1 and TRBJ2-4; a weak D match, TRBD2 (7 bases). Germline V gene lookup returns CDR1 SGHRS and CDR2 YFSETQ. The CDR3 sequence is 15 residues long. V was cut by 1 base and J by 8 bases, with 16 bases left in between. The CDR3 DNA sequence: TGCGCCAGCAGCTTGCTGATAGGGAGGGGGGACATTCAGTACTTC. Its protein product is CASSLLIGRGDIQYF.

This clonotype was observed many times. This chain links TRBV29-1 with TRBJ1-5; 7 nucleotides agree with TRBD1. Germline lookup yields CDR1 SQVTM and CDR2 ANQGSEA. The junction had 5 bases not matched to a gene; V was cut back by 4 bases and J by 5 bases. CDR3 length: 13 residues. The CDR3, as DNA: TGCAGCGTTGCCGGGGACAGCGATCAGCCCCAGCATTTT. Protein product: CSVAGDSDQPQHF.

As regards this clonotype: A much larger clone lies one base from this, so it may be a read error. The chain has TRBV4-1 and TRBJ1-1, with D possibly TRBD1 on 6 matching bases. The CDR3 contains 15 residues. Germline V gene data show CDR1 as MGHRA and CDR2 as YSYEKL. V lost 6 bases and J lost 6, with 20 bases in between. CDR3 loop: CASSTHRVGDAEAFF. CDR3 sequence (DNA): TGCGCCAGCAGTACACACAGGGTCGGGGACGCTGAAGCTTTCTTT.